What follows describes a single T cell receptor (beta chain). Methods used by the authors: Amplification of reference gene primers was used by the study to estimate nucleated cell counts. The repertoire was sequenced with immunoSEQ multiplex PCR; TCRdb's copy has only in-frame clones and lacks some. That table supplies the V and J calls and clone size; D and trimming were determined from the DNA. Here the sample spans approximately 99,000 clones, 88% being singletons. The CDR3 consists of 14 residues. With 5 bases removed from V and 3 bases from J, the gap between germline ends came to 11 bases. Germline CDR1 reads LNHDA; CDR2 reads SQIVND (reference sequence). This sample is part of a study of blood T cell repertoires in COVID-19. About the study: The United States, Italy and Spain provided the acute and convalescent COVID-19 samples.

The chain combines TRBV19 with TRBJ2-1; tentatively, D is TRBD2 (5 bases). The origin of this receptor is a human donor in a cohort sampled during active COVID-19. Sequences were obtained from peripheral blood. In DNA, the CDR3 is TGTGCCAGTAGTCCTAGCCGAGACTACAATGAGCAGTTCTTC. It is translated as CASSPSRDYNEQFF.